This T cell receptor (beta chain) was found in a study of OX40 agonist ivuxolimab in advanced cancers. Study details: An agonistic anti-OX40 (CD134) antibody, ivuxolimab, was used to treat the patients. The dose-escalation cohort had hepatocellular carcinoma, melanoma, renal cell or head and neck cancer.

Study-wide results and caveats: Partial responders at 0.1-3.0 mg/kg showed near-lowest clonal expansion.

The repertoire was sequenced with immunoSEQ multiplex PCR; TCRdb's copy has only in-frame clones and lacks some. The profile covers 50,000 to 60,000 clones, with approximately 89% appearing a single time and less than 8% taken by the ten largest. This clone was detected a few times. Its antigen is unidentified. This sample comprised CD4+ or CD8+ T cells sorted from blood, obtained in a trial of the OX40 agonist ivuxolimab. The clonotype was recovered from an adult with an advanced solid tumor such as melanoma, head and neck, liver or kidney cancer.

CDR3 protein: CASSFRDTDEKLFF. The CDR3 DNA reads TGTGCCAGCAGCTTCAGGGACACTGATGAAAAACTGTTTTTT. The V gene is TRBV5-4, the J gene TRBJ1-4, with D perhaps matching TRBD1 (6 bases). V lost 2 bases and J lost 6, with 11 bases in between. Germline CDR1 SGHNT, CDR2 YYREEE (reference sequence). This CDR3 is 14 amino acids long.